One T cell receptor (beta chain) is described in this entry. Its specificity is unknown. There are 16 residues in the CDR3. Germline trimming cut 5 bases from V and 2 bases from J; bases unmatched to any gene: 9. Germline V CDR1 and CDR2: SGHTA, FQGNSA. The data stem from a study of cytomegalovirus exposure and HLA in healthy donors. The PCR was carried out with 60 Vbeta primers and 13 Jbeta primers. As handled by the study authors: There were around 77 million unique TCR beta chains by a later count, and approximately 10 million of them were shared. Produced via immunoSEQ multiplex PCR; TCRdb's table is partial and in-frame only. V and J calls and clone size are those listed in that table; D and trimming were worked out from the DNA. The sample consists of about 120,000 clones, roughly 80% of them appearing once. General study findings and limits: It is likely that the observed cluster of highly shared sequence variants was a sequencing artifact. Accurate HLA-A and HLA-B prediction from TCR beta sequences was reported for most subjects. Altogether, about 160 TCR beta chains were recorded as cytomegalovirus-associated.

The chain has TRBV7-2 and TRBJ2-7; 10 bases line up with TRBD2. This TCR came from a woman between 40 and 55 years old in good health and CMV-seronegative. The sample was PBMCs. CDR3 in DNA: TGTGCCAGCAGCCCCACAGCGGGAGGGAGTCCCTACGAGCAGTACTTC. This gives the protein CASSPTAGGSPYEQYF.